This T cell receptor beta chain was profiled in a study of cytomegalovirus exposure and HLA in healthy donors. Study results and limitations: There were fewer than 200 TCR beta chains listed as cytomegalovirus-associated. Common viral pathogens were later found to be apparently linked to several of the most significant clusters.

V shed 3 bases and J 4 bases; nucleotides not matched to a gene: 8. The CDR3 sequence is 17 residues long. CDR1 SGHDT and CDR2 YYEEEE come from the germline V gene. The PCR used 60 Vbeta and 13 Jbeta primers. Assay: immunoSEQ multiplex PCR; the TCRdb copy retains only in-frame clones and omits some. The sample lists nearly 70,000 clones, roughly 71% occurring once. Note on this clone: Its matching antigen is unknown.

The material sequenced was PBMCs. The sequence was collected from a woman in her fifties or sixties in good health and CMV-seropositive. This chain joins TRBV5-6 and TRBJ2-3; TRBD2 matches 13 bases. The CDR3: CASSSTTSGGASDTQYF. The CDR3 DNA reads TGTGCCAGCAGCTCCACTACTAGCGGGGGGGCGTCAGATACGCAGTATTTT.